The 17 T cell receptor beta chains below were found in one sample sequenced in a study of blood T cell repertoires in COVID-19. Method: immunoSEQ multiplex PCR; TCRdb's copy keeps in-frame clones and lacks some. The data contain about 190,000 clones, 80% to 90% of them seen just once; the ten biggest clones take up 2.1%. Sequenced: peripheral blood. Receptors were obtained from a man aged 70 or older with active or convalescent COVID-19.

This clone was recorded once. The V and J genes are TRBV28 and TRBJ1-5; D gene unclear. Germline assignment: CDR1 MDHEN and CDR2 SYDVKM. V gave up 6 bases and J gave up 6 bases, with 15 bases separating them. This CDR3 comprises 14 residues. The CDR3 here is CASSDVSRGQPQHF. The CDR3 DNA is TGTGCCAGCAGCGACGTGAGTCGAGGTCAGCCCCAGCATTTT.

The V call is TRBV5-1, the J call TRBJ2-3, with D tentatively TRBD2 (5 bases). V was clipped by 2 bases and J by 2 bases, with 6 bases between them. The length of the CDR3 is 13 residues. From germline, CDR1 is SGHRS and CDR2 YFSETQ. CDR3 sequence (DNA): TGCGCCAGCAGCTTACTAGACACAGATACGCAGTATTTT. Amino acid sequence: CASSLLDTDTQYF.

This chain's CDR3 is CASTRTGYGYTF. The DNA for the CDR3 is TGTGCCAGCACCCGGACAGGGTATGGCTACACCTTC. The chain carries TRBV28 and TRBJ1-2; the match to TRBD1 covers 8 bases. Per the germline V gene, CDR1 is MDHEN and CDR2 is SYDVKM. The CDR3 is 12 residues long. Trimming took 7 bases from V and 5 from J; bases not matched to a gene: 3.

This clone was counted ten times or more. The chain links TRBV5-1 to TRBJ1-5; a weak D match, TRBD1 (6 bases). The CDR3 sequence is 14 residues long. Germline values: CDR1 SGHRS, CDR2 YFSETQ. The V end lost 0 bases, the J end lost 3 bases, and 7 bases lay between the germline ends. The CDR3 region is CASSLAGDNQPQHF. The CDR3 region has the DNA TGCGCCAGCAGCTTGGCAGGGGACAATCAGCCCCAGCATTTT.

The chain joins TRBV27 to TRBJ2-3, with a possible D match to TRBD2 (5 bases). Germline lookup yields CDR1 MNHEY and CDR2 SMNVEV (reference sequence). The germline V and J ends were trimmed by 8 bases and 3 bases, with 12 bases remaining between them. The CDR3 sequence is 13 residues long. CDR3 protein: CASLRTGTDTQYF. In DNA, the CDR3 is TGTGCCAGCCTCAGGACGGGGACAGATACGCAGTATTTT.

The chain uses TRBV12-3 or TRBV12-4 and TRBJ1-4, with 7 nucleotides matching TRBD1. J gave up 3 bases and V 8 bases, and 3 bases lay outside the gene matches. This CDR3 contains 13 residues. This chain's CDR3 is CASRDSPNEKLFF. DNA for the CDR3: TGTGCCAGCCGGGACAGCCCTAATGAAAAACTGTTTTTT.

The chain uses TRBV5-1 and TRBJ2-3; TRBD2 matches at 7 bases. The junction had 9 bases not matched to a gene; V was cut back by 5 bases and J by 0 bases. CDR3 length: 16 amino acids. Germline V gives CDR1 SGHRS, CDR2 YFSETQ. The CDR3 sequence is CASSPGLRTSTDTQYF. Written as DNA, the CDR3 is TGCGCCAGCAGTCCGGGACTAAGAACTAGCACAGATACGCAGTATTTT.

This chain uses TRBV4-3 with TRBJ1-5; 7 bases map to TRBD1. V trimming: 3 bases; J trimming: 6 bases; junction bases outside the gene matches: 2. CDR1 and CDR2 from the germline V gene are LGHNA and YSLEER. The CDR3 consists of 13 residues. CDR3 bases: TGCGCCAGCAGCCACAGACAGGGTCAGCCCCAGCATTTT. As protein: CASSHRQGQPQHF.

V usage is TRBV10-3 and J usage is TRBJ2-4; the match to TRBD2 covers 7 bases. V lost 3 bases and J lost 0; bases outside the gene matches: 8. This CDR3 is built from 17 residues. Germline assignment: CDR1 ENHRY and CDR2 SYGVKD. CDR3 nucleotide sequence: TGTGCCATCAGTGAAGGGAGGGGTGGTCTAGCCAAAAACATTCAGTACTTC. As protein: CAISEGRGGLAKNIQYF.

The J gene is TRBJ2-1, the V gene TRBV7-9; TRBD1 matches at 7 bases. The CDR3 extends over 15 amino acids. Germline-derived CDR1 and CDR2 are SEHNR and FQNEAQ (reference sequence). V was pared by 5 bases and J by 4 bases, with 8 bases of the junction left unmatched. The CDR3 nucleotides read TGTGCCAGCAGCGCAAACTCAGGGGGTTACAATGAGCAGTTCTTC. Its translation: CASSANSGGYNEQFF.

This rearrangement joins TRBV28 to TRBJ1-5; 8 nucleotides agree with TRBD1. With 10 bases clipped from V and 8 bases from J, the junction kept 7 bases outside the gene matches. This CDR3 spans 12 amino acids. CDR1 and CDR2 from the germline V gene are MDHEN and SYDVKM. CDR3 nucleotide sequence: TGTGCCACCGGGACAGGTTACGAGCCCCAGCATTTT. Translation gives CATGTGYEPQHF. Variable domain in full (rest from reference TRBV28 and TRBJ1-5): DVKVTQSSRYLVKRTGEKVFLECVQDMDHENMFWYRQDPGLGLRLIYFSYDVKMKEKGDIPEGYSVSREKKERFSLILESASTNQTSMYLCATGTGYEPQHFGDGTRLSIL.

The genes are TRBV7-8 and TRBJ2-2; D is perhaps TRBD1 (5 bases). Trimming pared 1 base from V and 3 bases from J, leaving 12 bases between. This CDR3 spans 16 amino acids. Germline values: CDR1 SGHVS, CDR2 FQNEAQ. CDR3 bases: TGTGCCAGCAGCTTAGGAAGGGGCAGCCACACCGGGGAGCTGTTTTTT. It specifies CASSLGRGSHTGELFF. Filled out from reference TRBV7-8 and TRBJ2-2, the complete variable domain reads GAGVSQSPRYKVAKRGQDVALRCDPISGHVSLFWYQQALGQGPEFLTYFQNEAQLDKSGLPSDRFFAERPEGSVSTLKIQRTQQEDSAVYLCASSLGRGSHTGELFFGEGSRLTVL.

V is TRBV19 and J is TRBJ1-2; perhaps TRBD1 as D (5 bases). Looked up from germline, CDR1 is LNHDA and CDR2 is SQIVND (reference sequence). Trimming removed 11 bases at V and 8 bases at J, with 18 bases between. The CDR3 sequence is 12 residues long. The CDR3: CASRGGGVGYTF. For the CDR3, the DNA is TGTGCCTCTAGGGGCGGTGGGGTCGGCTACACCTTC.

The CDR3 is CASSPGLDTQYF. CDR3 sequence (DNA): TGTGCCAGCAGCCCAGGGTTGGATACGCAGTATTTT. The chain has TRBV7-2 and TRBJ2-3, with a possible D match to TRBD1 (5 bases). Germline CDR1 is SGHTA and CDR2 is FQGNSA. The CDR3 runs to 12 residues. V was trimmed by 5 bases and J by 6 bases, leaving 9 bases between them.

V is TRBV5-1 and J is TRBJ2-2; maybe TRBD2 (5 bases). Germline-derived CDR1 and CDR2 are SGHRS and YFSETQ. This CDR3 is built from 16 residues. V was clipped by 0 bases and J by 6 bases, with 15 bases between them. CDR3 protein: CASSLGTSRWAGELFF. Written as DNA, the CDR3 is TGCGCCAGCAGCTTGGGTACTAGTCGATGGGCCGGGGAGCTGTTTTTT.

The V call is TRBV3-1 (or the pseudogene TRBV3-2), the J call TRBJ2-4; 8 nucleotides agree with TRBD1. The trim removed 0 bases at V and 2 bases at J, leaving 9 bases unmatched. The CDR3 runs to 18 residues. Germline loops: CDR1 LGHDT, CDR2 YNNKEL (reference sequence). CDR3 sequence reads: CASSQDLRQGATKNIQYF. The CDR3 bases are TGTGCCAGCAGCCAAGATTTGAGGCAGGGGGCAACCAAAAACATTCAGTACTTC.

The V and J genes are TRBV28 and TRBJ1-2; 8 bases match TRBD1. V trimming: 5 bases; J trimming: 1 base; junction bases outside the gene matches: 0. This CDR3 is 13 amino acids long. The germline CDR1 and CDR2 sequences are MDHEN and SYDVKM. Here the CDR3 reads CASSDRGNYGYTF. Written as DNA, the CDR3 is TGTGCCAGCAGTGACAGGGGTAACTATGGCTACACCTTC.